This TCR beta chain was sequenced in a study of PD-1 blockade in classical Hodgkin lymphoma. Regarding the study as a whole: Diversity in CD4+ TCRs, unlike that measured in CD8+ TCRs, had risen significantly by C4D1. For complete responders, baseline diversity was comparable to that of newly diagnosed patients.

Brentuximab vedotin exposure varied, and every patient relapsed after autologous stem cell transplantation. Patients reached a best response of complete response, partial response or progressive disease. In regard to this clone: Its specificity is not known.

V was pared by 2 bases and J by 6 bases, with 14 bases between. CDR3 size: 16 residues. The germline V gene encodes CDR1 MNHEY and CDR2 SMNVEV (reference sequence). Method: immunoSEQ multiplex PCR; TCRdb's copy keeps in-frame clones and lacks some. This table has around 26,000 clones, roughly 78% appearing once. The material sequenced was peripheral blood mononuclear cells (PBMCs), taken before the second cycle of nivolumab. This chain links TRBV27 with TRBJ1-6, with D maybe TRBD1 (5 bases). This TCR was sampled from a human donor with classical Hodgkin lymphoma. The CDR3, as DNA: TGTGCCAGCAGTTTAAGGTTCCAGGGCTTTAATTCACCCCTCCACTTT. This sequence encodes CASSLRFQGFNSPLHF.